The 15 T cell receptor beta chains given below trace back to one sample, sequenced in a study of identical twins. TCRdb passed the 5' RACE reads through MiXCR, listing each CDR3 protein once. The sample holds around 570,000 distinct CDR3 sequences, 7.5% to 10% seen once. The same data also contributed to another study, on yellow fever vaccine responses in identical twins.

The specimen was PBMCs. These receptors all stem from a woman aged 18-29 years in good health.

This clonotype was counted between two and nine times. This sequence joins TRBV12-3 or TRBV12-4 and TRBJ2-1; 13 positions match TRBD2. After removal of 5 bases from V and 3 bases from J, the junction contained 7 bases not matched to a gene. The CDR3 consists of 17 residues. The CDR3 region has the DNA TGTGCCAGCAGTAGGACTAGCGGGAGAAGTGGCTACAATGAGCAGTTCTTC. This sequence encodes CASSRTSGRSGYNEQFF.

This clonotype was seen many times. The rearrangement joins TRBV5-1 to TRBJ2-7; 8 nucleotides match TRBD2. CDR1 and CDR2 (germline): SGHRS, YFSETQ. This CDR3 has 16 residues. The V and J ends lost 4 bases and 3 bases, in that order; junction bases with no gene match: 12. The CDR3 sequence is CASSPRIGTSDYEQYF. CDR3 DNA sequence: TGCGCCAGCAGCCCCCGAATAGGGACTAGTGACTACGAGCAGTACTTC.

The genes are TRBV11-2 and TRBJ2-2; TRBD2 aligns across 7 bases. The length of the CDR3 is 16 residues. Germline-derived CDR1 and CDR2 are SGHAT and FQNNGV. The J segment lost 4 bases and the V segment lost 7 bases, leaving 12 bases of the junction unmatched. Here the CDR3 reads CASTLHPSGGTGELFF. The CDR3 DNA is TGTGCCAGCACCCTCCACCCATCGGGGGGCACCGGGGAGCTGTTTTTT.

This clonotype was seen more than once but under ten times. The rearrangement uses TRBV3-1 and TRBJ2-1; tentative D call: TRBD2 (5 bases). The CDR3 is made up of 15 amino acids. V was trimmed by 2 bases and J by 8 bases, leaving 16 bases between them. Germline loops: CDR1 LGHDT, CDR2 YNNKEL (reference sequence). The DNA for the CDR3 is TGTGCCAGCAGCCAACGGGGTCTCATCAGTGATGAGCAGTTCTTC. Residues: CASSQRGLISDEQFF.

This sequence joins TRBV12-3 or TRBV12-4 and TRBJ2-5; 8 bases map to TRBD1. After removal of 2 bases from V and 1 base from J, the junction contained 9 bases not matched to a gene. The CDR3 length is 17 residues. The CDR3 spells CASSLWGRTGPQETQYF. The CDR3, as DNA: TGTGCCAGCAGTTTATGGGGAAGGACAGGGCCCCAAGAGACCCAGTACTTC.

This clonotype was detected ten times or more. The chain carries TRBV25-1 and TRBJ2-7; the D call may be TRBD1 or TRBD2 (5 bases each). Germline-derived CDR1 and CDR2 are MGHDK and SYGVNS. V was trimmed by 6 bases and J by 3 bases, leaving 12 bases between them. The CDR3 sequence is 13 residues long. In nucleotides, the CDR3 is TGTGCCAGCAGGCTTGGGGGAAACTACGAGCAGTACTTC. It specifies CASRLGGNYEQYF.

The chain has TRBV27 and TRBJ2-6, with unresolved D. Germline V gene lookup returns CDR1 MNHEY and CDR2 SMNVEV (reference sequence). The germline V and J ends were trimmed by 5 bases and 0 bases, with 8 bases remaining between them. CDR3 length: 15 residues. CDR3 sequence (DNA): TGTGCCAGCAGTCTCACGCACTCTGGGGCCAACGTCCTGACTTTC. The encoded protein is CASSLTHSGANVLTF.

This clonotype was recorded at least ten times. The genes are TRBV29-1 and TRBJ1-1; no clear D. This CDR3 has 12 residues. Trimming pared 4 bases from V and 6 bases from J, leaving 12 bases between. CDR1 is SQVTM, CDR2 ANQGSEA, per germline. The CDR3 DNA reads TGCAGCGTTGTCCGATCAGGCGCTGAAGCTTTCTTT. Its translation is CSVVRSGAEAFF. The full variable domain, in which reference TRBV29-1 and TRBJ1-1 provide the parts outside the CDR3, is SAVISQKPSRDICQRGTSLTIQCQVDSQVTMMFWYRQQPGQSLTLIATANQGSEATYESGFVIDKFPISRPNLTFSTLTVSNMSPEDSSIYLCSVVRSGAEAFFGQGTRLTVV.

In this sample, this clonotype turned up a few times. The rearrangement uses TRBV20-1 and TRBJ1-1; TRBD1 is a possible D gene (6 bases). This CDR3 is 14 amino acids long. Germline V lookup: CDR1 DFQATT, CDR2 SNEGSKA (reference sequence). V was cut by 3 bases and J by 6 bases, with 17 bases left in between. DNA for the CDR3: TGCAGTGCTAGTCCATCTGGAAGGGGGGCTGAAGCTTTCTTT. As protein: CSASPSGRGAEAFF.

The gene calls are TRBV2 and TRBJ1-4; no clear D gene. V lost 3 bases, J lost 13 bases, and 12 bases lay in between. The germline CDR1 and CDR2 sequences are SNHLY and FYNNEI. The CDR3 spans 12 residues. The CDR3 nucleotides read TGTGCCAGCAGTGACGTAGGCGAGCTACTGTTTTTT. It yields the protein CASSDVGELLFF.

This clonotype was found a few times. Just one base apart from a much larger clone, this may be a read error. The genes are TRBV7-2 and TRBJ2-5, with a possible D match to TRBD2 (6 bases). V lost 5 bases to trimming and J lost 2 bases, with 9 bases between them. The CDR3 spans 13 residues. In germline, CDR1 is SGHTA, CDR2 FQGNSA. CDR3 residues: CASSRTMQETQYF. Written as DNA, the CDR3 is TGTGCCAGCAGCCGGACTATGCAAGAGACCCAGTACTTC.

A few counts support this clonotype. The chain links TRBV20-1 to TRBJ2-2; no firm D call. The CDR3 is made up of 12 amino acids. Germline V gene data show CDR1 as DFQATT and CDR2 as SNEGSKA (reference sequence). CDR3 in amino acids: CSPDTNTGELFF. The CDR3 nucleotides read TGCAGCCCTGACACAAACACCGGGGAGCTGTTTTTT.

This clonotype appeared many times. The CDR3 nucleotides read TGTGCCAGCAGCCAAGAAGGGATTGACACAGATACGCAGTATTTT. Translating gives CASSQEGIDTDTQYF. The J gene is TRBJ2-3, the V gene TRBV4-2, with D unresolved. Trimming removed 0 bases at V and 2 bases at J, with 9 bases between. Germline CDR1 LGHNA, CDR2 YNFKEQ. The CDR3 extends over 15 amino acids.

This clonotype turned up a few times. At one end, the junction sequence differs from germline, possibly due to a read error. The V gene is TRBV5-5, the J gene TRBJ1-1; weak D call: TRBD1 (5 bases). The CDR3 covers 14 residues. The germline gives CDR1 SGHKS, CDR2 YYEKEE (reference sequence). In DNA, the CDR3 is TGTGCCAGCAACTTGGGGGGGGTCCTCACTGAAGCTTTCTTT. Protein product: CASNLGGVLTEAFF.

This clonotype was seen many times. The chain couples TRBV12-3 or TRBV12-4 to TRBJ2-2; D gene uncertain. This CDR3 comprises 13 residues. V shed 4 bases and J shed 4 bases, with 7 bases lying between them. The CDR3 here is CASSWASTGELFF. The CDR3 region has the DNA TGTGCCAGCAGTTGGGCCTCCACCGGGGAGCTGTTTTTT.